A selection of T cell receptor beta chains follows, all from one sample in a study of shared clonotypes between healthy human individuals. Data came from immunoSEQ multiplex PCR; TCRdb stores just in-frame clones and leaves some out. The repertoire holds about 1 million clones, 60% to 80% seen once, with approximately 1.5% in the top ten. The sequencing sample was made of memory CD4+ T cells sorted from blood. These TCRs come from a man in his late teens or twenties in good health. Both conserved end residues are part of each CDR3.

CDR3 protein: CASSHGADTNTEAFF; V gene: TRBV4-2; CDR3 length: 15
CDR3 protein: CATSRSSGRARETQYF; V gene: TRBV15; CDR3 length: 16
CDR3 protein: CASSKAGDYNEQFF; V gene: TRBV28; CDR3 length: 14
CDR3 protein: CASNVGRGNGYTF; V gene: TRBV2; CDR3 length: 13
CDR3 protein: CASSRRAGITDTQYF; V gene: TRBV6-4; CDR3 length: 15
CDR3 protein: CASSEATPGLAAVYEQYF; V gene: TRBV6-1; CDR3 length: 18
CDR3 protein: CASSLSRNPTLGAARRRAYEQYF; V gene: TRBV27; CDR3 length: 23
CDR3 protein: CASSLDPAGEQYF; V gene: TRBV7-8; CDR3 length: 13
CDR3 protein: CASRSGGSFYGYTF; V gene: TRBV6-1; CDR3 length: 14
CDR3 protein: CASSPPEMGGSGYTF; V gene: TRBV18; CDR3 length: 15
CDR3 protein: CASSLLPLNNQPQHF; V gene: TRBV5-5; CDR3 length: 15
CDR3 protein: CASSLLGTETQYF; V gene: TRBV5-1; CDR3 length: 13
CDR3 protein: CASSYDRVPSADTQYF; V gene: TRBV5-4; CDR3 length: 16
CDR3 protein: CASTLRRGGLDEQFF; V gene: TRBV28; CDR3 length: 15
CDR3 protein: CASSLGLAAETQYF; V gene: TRBV19; CDR3 length: 14
CDR3 protein: CASSEAGVTDTQYF; V gene: TRBV6-4; CDR3 length: 14
CDR3 protein: CASFSGQAYEQYF; V gene: TRBV28; CDR3 length: 13
CDR3 protein: CSVEELGQGALYGYTF; V gene: TRBV29-1; CDR3 length: 16
CDR3 protein: CASSQETLTTNEKLFF; V gene: TRBV5-4; CDR3 length: 16
CDR3 protein: CASSLGTGVEAFF; V gene: TRBV5-1; CDR3 length: 13
CDR3 protein: CASSQDGGRASEQFF; V gene: TRBV4-2; CDR3 length: 15
CDR3 protein: CASSQRAGGDTQYF; V gene: TRBV4-3; CDR3 length: 14
CDR3 protein: CASSTRGQLAKQYF; V gene: TRBV5-1; CDR3 length: 14
CDR3 protein: CASSPPGATSYNEQFF; V gene: TRBV28; CDR3 length: 16
CDR3 protein: CASSRDWGTDTQYF; V gene: TRBV28; CDR3 length: 14
CDR3 protein: CASSQEPRTEAFF; V gene: TRBV4-3; CDR3 length: 13
CDR3 protein: CASSLAAGGVGNEQFF; V gene: TRBV7-2; CDR3 length: 16
CDR3 protein: CASSPGGGLASPLHF; V gene: TRBV7-8; CDR3 length: 15
CDR3 protein: CASSPPGVVYGYTF; V gene: TRBV7-2; CDR3 length: 14
CDR3 protein: CASSLIPGDSYEQYF; V gene: TRBV7-6; CDR3 length: 15
CDR3 protein: CASSRQGMSYNSPLHF; V gene: TRBV18; CDR3 length: 16
CDR3 protein: CASSYSDRGLYEQYF; V gene: TRBV6-6; CDR3 length: 15
CDR3 protein: CASRLGTGGNQPQHF; V gene: TRBV6-5; CDR3 length: 15
CDR3 protein: CASREPGQGFWEQYF; V gene: TRBV2; CDR3 length: 15
CDR3 protein: CAWSVPIRQAFSGNTIYF; V gene: TRBV30; CDR3 length: 18
CDR3 protein: CATRSGGRDTDTQYF; V gene: TRBV19; CDR3 length: 15
CDR3 protein: CSVRQGASTDTQYF; V gene: TRBV29-1; CDR3 length: 14
CDR3 protein: CASSPGQGANSPLHF; V gene: TRBV6-6; CDR3 length: 15
CDR3 protein: CASRGNPDTQYF; V gene: TRBV25-1; CDR3 length: 12
CDR3 protein: CASSRGRDYEQYF; V gene: TRBV5-1; CDR3 length: 13
CDR3 protein: CASSSRTGKNTEAFF; V gene: TRBV5-1; CDR3 length: 15
CDR3 protein: CASRLGTSGGAGNIQYF; V gene: TRBV28; CDR3 length: 17
CDR3 protein: CASSPPGLAGGQETQYF; V gene: TRBV7-2; CDR3 length: 17
CDR3 protein: CAISLAGGTDTQHF; V gene: TRBV10-3; CDR3 length: 14
CDR3 protein: CASSIAGVVTGELFF; V gene: TRBV19; CDR3 length: 15
CDR3 protein: CASSLATGDNEKLFF; V gene: TRBV5-1; CDR3 length: 15
CDR3 protein: CASSQTGKSTYEQYF; V gene: TRBV4-1; CDR3 length: 15
CDR3 protein: CASSLYEVEDSNQPQHF; V gene: TRBV7-7; CDR3 length: 17
CDR3 protein: CAWSGQNRVSPLHF; V gene: TRBV30; CDR3 length: 14
CDR3 protein: CASSGSRDNQPQHF; V gene: TRBV6-1; CDR3 length: 14
CDR3 protein: CATSIGGDAYEQYF; V gene: TRBV15; CDR3 length: 14
CDR3 protein: CASSFRGNSNQPQHF; V gene: TRBV5-5; CDR3 length: 15
CDR3 protein: CASSALAGGRGELFF; V gene: TRBV9; CDR3 length: 15
CDR3 protein: CASSPGGSGANVLTF; V gene: TRBV4-3; CDR3 length: 15
CDR3 protein: CASGDRGNTPHNF; V gene: TRBV27; CDR3 length: 13
CDR3 protein: CASSKVGGAAFF; V gene: TRBV6-1; CDR3 length: 12
CDR3 protein: CASRTNTDTQYF; V gene: TRBV6-1; CDR3 length: 12
CDR3 protein: CAWSGVGQPGNTIYF; V gene: TRBV30; CDR3 length: 15
CDR3 protein: CAILDGTGWRYTF; V gene: TRBV28; CDR3 length: 13